Listed below are T cell receptor beta chains from one sample, sequenced in a study of blood T cell repertoires in COVID-19. Measured with immunoSEQ multiplex PCR; TCRdb has only the in-frame clones, and not every one. The sample yields 200,000 to 300,000 clones, roughly 85% seen once. The sample was peripheral blood. Source of these receptors: a man aged 45 to 65 with COVID-19, enrolled during active disease. Both conserved end residues are part of each CDR3.

CDR3aa	v_gene	j_gene
CASSEWVTGEAFF	TRBV2	TRBJ1-1
CASSANNEQFF	TRBV9	TRBJ2-1
CATSERTHNSPLHF	TRBV24-1	TRBJ1-6
CASSPGAAANEKLFF	TRBV18	TRBJ1-4
CASSLGQGTYNSPLHF	TRBV18	TRBJ1-6
CASSYSADQETQYF	TRBV6-5	TRBJ2-5
CASSRGTSGGDEQYF	TRBV7-9	TRBJ2-7
CSAKGVTEAFF	TRBV20-1	TRBJ1-1
CASSLQGPQYEQYF	TRBV11-2	TRBJ2-7
CASSAGTLVPDTQYF	TRBV5-5	TRBJ2-3
CASIWGQVNEQYF	TRBV2	TRBJ2-7
CASSQVVGANTEAFF	TRBV5-1	TRBJ1-1
CASSLSWTEAFF	TRBV12-3/TRBV12-4	TRBJ1-1
CSVRQGGSTGELFF	TRBV29-1	TRBJ2-2
CASSGRGHEQYF	TRBV5-1	TRBJ2-7
CATSVPPGEQYF	TRBV15	TRBJ2-7
CASSLVVRESDTQYF	TRBV5-1	TRBJ2-3
CASSSGQGNSPLHF	TRBV5-4	TRBJ1-6
CASSQDWASTRYEQYF	TRBV4-2	TRBJ2-7
CATSRDHDRGYYNEQFF	TRBV15	TRBJ2-1
CASSVVGGYNEQFF	TRBV9	TRBJ2-1
CASSLVGTSGSEQYF	TRBV5-4	TRBJ2-7
CASSPQRGGGETQYF	TRBV7-2	TRBJ2-5
CASSQGERSSTQYF	TRBV4-1	TRBJ2-5
CASSEDSSLEQYF	TRBV2	TRBJ2-7
CASSLTLLEYQETQYF	TRBV21-1	TRBJ2-5
CASSLSAASSTDTQYF	TRBV7-6	TRBJ2-3
CASSRLLAGASYEQYF	TRBV4-3	TRBJ2-7